This T cell receptor (beta chain) was sequenced in a study of blood T cell repertoires in COVID-19 (dated by TCRdb to 2018 to 2020). Regarding the complete study: The collaborator samples originated in the United States, Italy and Spain and spanned the acute and convalescent phases of COVID-19. The repertoires were released in a freely available public database meant as a resource for research on the immune response to SARS-CoV-2. The samples were drawn from two sources: the first 160 participants of the ongoing ImmuneRACE study, and 950 to 1,500 subjects contributed by 6 global collaborators. Where available, HLA class I and class II types were taken from metadata supplied by the sample provider and were not determined by assay-based typing. The prospective study material was composed of cDNA or gDNA derived from T cells, B-cell-depleted T cells, or PBMCs. Nearly every sample came with metadata listing a de-identified subject ID, COVID-19 status, age in years and sex. The dataset comprised deeply sampled blood TCRbeta repertoires from subjects exposed to, actively infected with, or recovered from COVID-19. On the study overall, not on this receptor specifically: How much clinical and demographic metadata was included differed by source and by participant, and the metadata was provided uncurated.

Of note for this clone: No antigen is known for it. The record has no base qualities; no much larger clone is one base away.

Whole blood was collected in K2EDTA tubes by collaborating institutions according to the institutions' own protocols. For TCRbeta analysis, collaborators shipped samples in one of three forms: frozen whole blood, isolated PBMCs, or DNA extracted from either of those sample types. TCRbeta CDR3 regions were amplified from genomic DNA using the immunoSEQ Assay, a bias-controlled multiplex PCR. The authors' analysis ran thus. Within the assay, amplification of reference gene primers was used to estimate how many nucleated cells each sample contained. To quantify the absolute abundance of each unique TCRbeta CDR3 rearrangement, sequence reads were collapsed and filtered. Productive Simpson clonality was computed per sample as the square root of Simpson's diversity index over productive rearrangements. The table comes from immuneACCESS by way of TCRdb, which keeps in-frame sequences with V and J called. Part of the clones is missing from these tables; in studies checked, under half for an unresolved V gene and the rest for unknown reasons. Clonal size and the V and J genes are those of that table, whereas D and trimming came from the DNA. For this sample the table gives 70,000 to 85,000 clones, of which around nine tenths were detected only once. Around 2.8% of the sample is in the top ten clones.

The CDR3 goes from the cysteine to the phenylalanine over 16 residues. Here the CDR3 DNA is all that survives: 48 bases in frame from base 1. The germline V gene specifies SGHTA as CDR1 and FQGNSA as CDR2. Trimming accounts for 5 bases at V and 9 bases at J, while the number of junction bases matched to no gene is 11. The sample was peripheral blood. This TCR was recovered from a man between 65 and 85 years old with active or convalescent COVID-19. The sequence links TRBV7-2 to TRBJ2-1, with 12 bases in between that match TRBD2. This receptor carries the CDR3 CASSANAPGLAGEQFF. The DNA sequence reads TGTGCCAGCAGCGCCAACGCGCCGGGACTAGCGGGTGAGCAGTTCTTC.